The rows below give T cell receptor beta chains drawn from one sample of a study of blood T cell repertoires in COVID-19. Clones were sequenced by immunoSEQ multiplex PCR, and TCRdb holds only the in-frame ones, with some missing. The sample has under 450,000 clones; about 91% are singletons. The sample taken for sequencing was peripheral blood. The receptors come from a woman in her forties or fifties with COVID-19, enrolled during active disease. CDR3s include the opening cysteine and the closing phenylalanine or tryptophan. Fields, in order: J gene, D gene, V gene, clone size, CDR3 protein, CDR3 DNA. D genes are given only for firm matches. For some rows the clone size is stated as once, few or many, or as a class when expanded; others skip it.

TRBJ2-3 | TRBD1 | TRBV5-1 | . | CASSSDRVNTDTQYF | TGCGCCAGCAGCTCCGACAGGGTGAACACAGATACGCAGTATTTT
TRBJ2-1 | . | TRBV27 | many | CASSLSVGTQYNEQFF | TGTGCCAGCAGTTTATCTGTTGGGACTCAGTACAATGAGCAGTTCTTC
TRBJ2-7 | . | TRBV19 | . | CATETPFAGEQYF | TGTGCCACGGAGACTCCCTTCGCCGGAGAGCAGTACTTC
TRBJ1-2 | . | TRBV27 | . | CASSPRQTIYGYTF | TGTGCCAGCAGTCCAAGACAGACAATATATGGCTACACCTTC
TRBJ1-1 | TRBD1 | TRBV5-8 | . | CASSLWGDRGMNTEAFF | TGTGCCAGCAGCTTGTGGGGGGACAGGGGGATGAACACTGAAGCTTTCTTT
TRBJ2-7 | . | TRBV3-1/TRBV3-2 | . | CASSQDIGAAYEQYF | TGTGCCAGCAGCCAAGATATTGGAGCGGCCTACGAGCAGTACTTC
TRBJ2-7 | TRBD1 | TRBV27 | once | CASSSQGAHEQYF | TGTGCCAGCAGTTCGCAGGGGGCCCACGAGCAGTACTTC
TRBJ2-7 | TRBD2 | TRBV5-1 | . | CASSLGLAGVEQYF | TGCGCCAGCAGCTTGGGACTAGCGGGGGTTGAGCAGTACTTC
TRBJ1-3 | . | TRBV3-1/TRBV3-2 | . | CASSHILGNTIYF | TGTGCCAGCAGCCACATACTCGGAAACACCATATATTTT
TRBJ2-1 | TRBD1 | TRBV5-1 | . | CASRRDPGQRDHEQFF | TGCGCCAGCAGGCGAGACCCGGGACAGCGCGACCATGAGCAGTTCTTC
TRBJ1-5 | TRBD1 | TRBV24-1 | . | CATSAGGYDQPQHF | TGTGCCACCAGTGCAGGGGGCTACGATCAGCCCCAGCATTTT
TRBJ1-5 | . | TRBV7-2 | . | CASSLAGGLGQPQHF | TGTGCCAGCAGCTTAGCCGGCGGACTCGGTCAGCCCCAGCATTTT
TRBJ2-1 | TRBD2 | TRBV19 | . | CASTDESGAYNEQFF | TGTGCCAGTACCGATGAGAGCGGGGCGTACAATGAGCAGTTCTTC
TRBJ2-7 | . | TRBV7-2 | . | CASSYRQNDFYEQYF | TGTGCCAGCAGCTATAGACAGAACGATTTTTACGAGCAGTACTTC
TRBJ2-2 | . | TRBV7-3 | . | CASSSQAGGGELFF | TGTGCCAGCAGCTCCCAGGCCGGAGGCGGGGAGCTGTTTTTT
TRBJ2-1 | TRBD2 | TRBV5-1 | . | CASSFPAGSSYNEQFF | TGCGCCAGCAGCTTCCCAGCGGGGAGCTCCTACAATGAGCAGTTCTTC
TRBJ2-7 | TRBD1 | TRBV11-1 | . | CASTYGTGSYEQYF | TGTGCCAGCACCTACGGGACAGGGTCCTACGAGCAGTACTTC